This TCR beta chain was found in a study of blood T cell repertoires in COVID-19. The germline gives CDR1 SEHNR, CDR2 FQNEAQ (reference sequence). The CDR3 is made up of 17 amino acids. V was trimmed by 4 bases and J by 3 bases, leaving 21 bases between them. Method: immunoSEQ multiplex PCR; TCRdb's copy keeps in-frame clones and lacks some. The sample records about 230,000 clones, 83% being singletons. The receptor was derived from a woman in her seventies with active or convalescent COVID-19. The chain has TRBV7-9 and TRBJ1-1; D ambiguous. The source material was peripheral blood. The CDR3 nucleotides read TGTGCCAGCAGCTCTAAATGGGAGTTTCTTGGTTACACTGAAGCTTTCTTT. Translating gives CASSSKWEFLGYTEAFF.